The next 10 T cell receptor beta chains were all read from a single sample in a study of blood T cell repertoires in COVID-19. The data were produced by immunoSEQ multiplex PCR, yet TCRdb's version contains in-frame clones alone and is incomplete. The sample holds 93,000 or so clones, about 88% seen once. Sequenced input: peripheral blood. The receptors originated from a human donor in a cohort sampled during active COVID-19.

This sequence joins TRBV18 and TRBJ1-4; possible D gene TRBD1, 5 bases. Germline V gene data show CDR1 as KGHSH and CDR2 as LQKENI. The CDR3 spans 13 residues. Trimming removed 6 bases at V and 8 bases at J, with 13 bases between. This CDR3 reads CASSPGGGEKLFF. DNA of the CDR3: TGTGCCAGCTCCCCCGGGGGGGGAGAAAAACTGTTTTTT.

This sequence joins TRBV5-4 and TRBJ2-3; the D is unclear. V was shortened by 7 bases and J by 6 bases, with 15 bases between the two germline ends. Germline-derived CDR1 and CDR2 are SGHNT and YYREEE (reference sequence). There are 13 residues in the CDR3. In DNA form, the CDR3 reads TGTGCCAGCCGACCACAACCGGAGGATACGCAGTATTTT. As protein: CASRPQPEDTQYF.

This clone was detected only a few times. V usage is TRBV6-5 and J usage is TRBJ2-7, with 14 bases fitting TRBD2. Germline V lookup: CDR1 MNHEY, CDR2 SVGAGI. V shed 8 bases and J 4 bases; nucleotides not matched to a gene: 7. The length of the CDR3 is 15 residues. The CDR3, as DNA: TGTGCCAGCCGAGGGGGACTAGCGGGAGCTTACGAGCAGTACTTC. Protein: CASRGGLAGAYEQYF.

This clone was detected a few times. The chain couples TRBV6-4 to TRBJ2-1, with 7 bases that match TRBD2. CDR1 is MRHNA, CDR2 SNTAGT, per germline. J gave up 8 bases and V 0 bases, and 10 bases lay outside the gene matches. CDR3 length: 16 residues. The CDR3 DNA follows: TGTGCCAGCAGTGACTCACCAGGTACGGGGGGAGATGAGCAGTTCTTC. It specifies CASSDSPGTGGDEQFF.

This chain connects TRBV7-2 to TRBJ2-3; perhaps TRBD2 as D (7 bases). Germline V gene data show CDR1 as SGHTA and CDR2 as FQGNSA. The CDR3 sequence is 17 residues long. Trimming shortened V by 3 bases and J by 1 base, and 17 bases separated the two germline ends. Here the CDR3 reads CASSFLPTGGRTDTQYF. Here the CDR3 DNA reads TGTGCCAGCAGCTTTCTCCCGACCGGGGGGCGCACAGATACGCAGTATTTT.

The chain joins TRBV5-1 to TRBJ2-5; D call uncertain. In germline, CDR1 is SGHRS, CDR2 YFSETQ. The CDR3 spans 12 residues. Trimming cost V 4 bases and J 2 bases, with 6 bases left between them. CDR3 bases: TGCGCCAGCAGCCCAAATCAAGAGACCCAGTACTTC. This translates into CASSPNQETQYF.

The gene calls are TRBV3-1 (or the pseudogene TRBV3-2) and TRBJ1-1; the match to TRBD1 covers 7 bases. After removal of 4 bases from V and 7 bases from J, the junction contained 3 bases not matched to a gene. The CDR3 totals 12 residues. CDR1 is LGHDT, CDR2 YNNKEL, per germline (reference sequence). CDR3 DNA: TGTGCCAGCAGCCGACAGGGCGGTGAAGCTTTCTTT. Its translation: CASSRQGGEAFF.

The J gene is TRBJ2-1, the V gene TRBV27, with 10 positions matching TRBD2. The trim removed 3 bases at V and 7 bases at J, leaving 6 bases unmatched. CDR3 size: 15 residues. Germline assignment: CDR1 MNHEY and CDR2 SMNVEV (reference sequence). CDR3 in amino acids: CASSFLAGGRNEQFF. The CDR3 region has the DNA TGTGCCAGCAGTTTCTTAGCGGGGGGCCGGAATGAGCAGTTCTTC.

The J gene is TRBJ2-1, the V gene TRBV5-5, with TRBD1 matching over 7 bases. The CDR3 is 19 amino acids. The germline V gene has CDR1 SGHKS and CDR2 YYEKEE (reference sequence). The V gene end was trimmed by 4 bases and the J gene end by 5 bases; junction bases not matched to a gene: 21. The CDR3 is CASSPLPYLQGRLNNEQFF. The CDR3 DNA reads TGTGCCAGCAGCCCACTCCCTTACTTACAGGGGAGATTAAACAATGAGCAGTTCTTC.

This clone was picked up many times. This chain uses TRBV3-1 (or the pseudogene TRBV3-2) with TRBJ1-2, with D tentatively TRBD1 (6 bases). The V gene lost 1 base and the J gene lost 2 bases, with 14 bases spanning the gap. This CDR3 has 16 amino acids. Germline CDR1 and CDR2: LGHDT and YNNKEL (reference sequence). CDR3 residues: CASSQVSAGANYGYTF. CDR3 bases: TGTGCCAGCAGCCAAGTTTCGGCGGGGGCCAACTATGGCTACACCTTC.